This T cell receptor beta chain appears in the sequencing data of a study of blood T cell repertoires in COVID-19. Overall study context: Samples came from the United States, Italy and Spain, spanning acute and convalescent COVID-19.

There are a few counts of this clone. CDR3 length equals 17 residues. V shed 0 bases, J shed 3 bases, and the junction held 8 bases outside the gene matches. From germline, CDR1 is SGHRS and CDR2 YFSETQ. Assay: immunoSEQ multiplex PCR; the TCRdb copy retains only in-frame clones and omits some. The profile shows 100,000 to 150,000 clones, 70% to 90% of them singletons. The specimen was peripheral blood. The sequence was collected from a woman between 45 and 60 years old with acute or convalescent COVID-19. The V call is TRBV5-1, the J call TRBJ2-3; 9 bases fit TRBD2. The CDR3 loop is CASSLARASGETDTQYF. CDR3 sequence (DNA): TGCGCCAGCAGCTTGGCCCGGGCTAGCGGGGAGACAGATACGCAGTATTTT.